This entry describes one TCR beta chain. The V segment lost 5 bases and the J segment 1 base; nucleotides outside the gene matches: 8. The V gene's germline CDR1 is MDHEN and CDR2 SYDVKM. The CDR3 has 16 amino acids. This sample was taken from a study of blood T cell repertoires in COVID-19. In the authors' methods: The assay estimated nucleated cells by amplifying reference gene primers. Here immunoSEQ multiplex PCR was the method, and the copy in TCRdb shows in-frame clones only, minus some. D and trimming were read from the DNA, whereas the V and J calls and clone size are those reported in that table. This sample has about 180,000 clones; about 86% occur once, and the top ten carry about 8.6%.

The genes are TRBV28 and TRBJ1-3; 7 positions match TRBD1. Sequencing input: peripheral blood. The receptor's source is a man aged 50-60 years with active or convalescent COVID-19. CDR3 in amino acids: CASSPRDRLSGNTIYF. As DNA, the CDR3 is TGTGCCAGCAGTCCCCGGGACAGACTTTCTGGAAACACCATATATTTT.